The T cell receptor beta chain described here comes from a study of cytomegalovirus exposure and HLA in healthy donors. The primer mix had 60 Vbeta and 13 Jbeta primers. Data came from immunoSEQ multiplex PCR; TCRdb stores just in-frame clones and leaves some out. This sample's clone table lists 95,000 to 150,000 clones. Specimen: PBMCs. This sequence was found in a man in his forties in good health and CMV-seronegative.

Written as DNA, the CDR3 is TGTGCCTGGACTGGACAAGACAGGGAGGTGACCCAGTACTTC. This sequence encodes CAWTGQDREVTQYF. The J gene is TRBJ2-5, the V gene TRBV30, with TRBD1 as a possible D gene (7 bases). CDR1 is GTSNPN and CDR2 is SVGIG in the germline V gene (reference sequence). The CDR3 is 14 residues long. The V gene lost 4 bases and the J gene lost 7 bases, with 19 bases spanning the gap.